This is a list of T cell receptor beta chains from one sample in a study of neurological immune-mediated disorders. A single record per CDR3 protein comes from TCRdb applying MiXCR to the 5' RACE reads. The profile covers roughly 44,000 distinct CDR3 sequences, with under 6.5% appearing a single time and about 0.5% taken by the ten largest. The sequencing input was CD4+ T cells from blood. The receptors come from a woman aged 35 to 49 in good health. Both conserved end residues are part of each CDR3. A D gene is named only where the DNA matches it firmly. A clone size is listed for some rows: how often the clone was seen (once, few, many), or a class if it is expanded.

>TRBV5-1|many|.|TRBJ2-3
TGCGCCAGCAGCTTCGGCGGGAACACAGATACGCAGTATTTT
CASSFGGNTDTQYF
>TRBV12-3/TRBV12-4|many|TRBD1|TRBJ2-3
TGTGCCAGCAGGCGGACAGGGGGCACAGATACGCAGTATTTT
CASRRTGGTDTQYF
>TRBV25-1|many|.|TRBJ1-2
TGTGCCAGCAGTGATTTGGGGCTCTATGGCTACACCTTC
CASSDLGLYGYTF
>TRBV2|few|TRBD2|TRBJ2-1
TGTGCCAGCAGTGAAAGCGGGAGGGCCGGTGAGCAGTTCTTC
CASSESGRAGEQFF
>TRBV19|.|TRBD1|TRBJ2-2
TGTGCCAGTAGTATGAAGGGCAGGGGGACCGGGGAGCTGTTTTTT
CASSMKGRGTGELFF
>TRBV7-8|many|.|TRBJ2-2
TGTGCCAGCGGATTAGACGCCGGGGAGCTGTTTTTT
CASGLDAGELFF
>TRBV6-6|many|TRBD1|TRBJ2-1
TGTGCCAGCAGTTACTCTTGGGGACAGGCCTACAATGAGCAGTTCTTC
CASSYSWGQAYNEQFF
>TRBV5-1|medium-sized|.|TRBJ1-1
TGCGCCAGCAGCTGGACCAGGGGCGGGGACACTGAAGCTTTCTTT
CASSWTRGGDTEAFF
>TRBV9|many|.|TRBJ1-2
TGTGCCAGCAGCGTAGGTTCAGGGACGGGTGGCTACACCTTC
CASSVGSGTGGYTF
>TRBV14|many|.|TRBJ1-4
TGTGCCAGCAGGTCCACAGGGTCTGGTGAAAAACTGTTTTTT
CASRSTGSGEKLFF